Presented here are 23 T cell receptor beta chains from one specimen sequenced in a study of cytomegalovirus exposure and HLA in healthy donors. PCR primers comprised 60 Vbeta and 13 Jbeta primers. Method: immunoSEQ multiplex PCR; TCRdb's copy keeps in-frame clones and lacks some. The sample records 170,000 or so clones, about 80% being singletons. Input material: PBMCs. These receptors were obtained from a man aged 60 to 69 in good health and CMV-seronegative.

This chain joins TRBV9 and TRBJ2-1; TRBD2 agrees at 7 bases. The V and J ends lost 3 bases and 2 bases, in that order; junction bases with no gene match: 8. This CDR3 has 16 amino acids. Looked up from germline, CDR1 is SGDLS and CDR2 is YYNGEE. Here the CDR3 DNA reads TGTGCCAGCAGCGGACGAGGCGGGAGCCCCTACAATGAGCAGTTCTTC. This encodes CASSGRGGSPYNEQFF.

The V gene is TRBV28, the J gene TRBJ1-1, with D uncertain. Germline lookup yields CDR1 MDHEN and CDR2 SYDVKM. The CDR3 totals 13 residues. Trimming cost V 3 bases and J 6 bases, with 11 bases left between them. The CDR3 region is CASSFAVGAEAFF. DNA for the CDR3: TGTGCCAGCAGTTTCGCGGTCGGGGCTGAAGCTTTCTTT.

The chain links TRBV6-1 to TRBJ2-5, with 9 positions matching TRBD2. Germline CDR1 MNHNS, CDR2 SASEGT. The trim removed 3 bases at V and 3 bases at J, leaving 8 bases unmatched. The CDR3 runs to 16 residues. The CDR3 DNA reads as TGTGCCAGCAGTGACCCAGCGGGGGGACTGAAAGAGACCCAGTACTTC. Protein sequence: CASSDPAGGLKETQYF.

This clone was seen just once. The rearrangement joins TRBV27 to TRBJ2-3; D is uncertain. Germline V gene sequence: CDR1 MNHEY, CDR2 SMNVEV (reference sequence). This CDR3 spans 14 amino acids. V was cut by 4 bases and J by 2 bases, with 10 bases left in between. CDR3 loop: CASSSRLLTDTQYF. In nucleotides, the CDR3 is TGTGCCAGCAGTTCTAGATTACTCACAGATACGCAGTATTTT.

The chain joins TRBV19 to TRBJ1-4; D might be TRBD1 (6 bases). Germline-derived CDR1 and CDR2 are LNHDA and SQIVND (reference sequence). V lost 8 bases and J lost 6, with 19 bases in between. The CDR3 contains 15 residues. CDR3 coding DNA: TGTGCCAGTCGAATCAGGGGAACGCGAGATGAAAAACTGTTTTTT. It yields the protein CASRIRGTRDEKLFF.

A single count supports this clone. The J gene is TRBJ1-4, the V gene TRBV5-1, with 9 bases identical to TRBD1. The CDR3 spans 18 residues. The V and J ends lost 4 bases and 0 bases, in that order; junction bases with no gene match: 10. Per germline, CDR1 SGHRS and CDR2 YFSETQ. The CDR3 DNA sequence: TGCGCCAGCAGCCCAGGACAGGGGAGACCTGCAACTAATGAAAAACTGTTTTTT. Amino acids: CASSPGQGRPATNEKLFF.

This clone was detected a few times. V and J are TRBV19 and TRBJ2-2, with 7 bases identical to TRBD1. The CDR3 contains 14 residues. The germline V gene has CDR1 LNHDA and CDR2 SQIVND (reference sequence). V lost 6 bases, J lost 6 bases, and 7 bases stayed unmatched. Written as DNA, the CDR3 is TGTGCCAGTAGGGAAGACAGGGACGCCGGGGAGCTGTTTTTT. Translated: CASREDRDAGELFF.

The CDR3, as DNA: TGTGCCAGCAGTGAATTGGCAGGGGGTAGGGACGAGCAGTACTTC. Translated, it gives CASSELAGGRDEQYF. This sequence joins TRBV2 and TRBJ2-7, with 7 bases lining up with TRBD1. V trimming: 2 bases; J trimming: 5 bases; junction bases outside the gene matches: 9. This CDR3 has 15 amino acids. Germline V gene data show CDR1 as SNHLY and CDR2 as FYNNEI. Full variable domain (missing parts from reference TRBV2 and TRBJ2-7): EPEVTQTPSHQVTQMGQEVILRCVPISNHLYFYWYRQILGQKVEFLVSFYNNEISEKSEIFDDQFSVERPDGSNFTLKIRSTKLEDSAMYFCASSELAGGRDEQYFGPGTRLTVT.

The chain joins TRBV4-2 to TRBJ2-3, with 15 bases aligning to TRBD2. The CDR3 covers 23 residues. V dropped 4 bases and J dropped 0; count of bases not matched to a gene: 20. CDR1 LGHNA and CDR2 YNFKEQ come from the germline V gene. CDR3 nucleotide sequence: TGTGCCAGCAGCCCCCTGGGGAGAAGACCGGGACTAGCGGGAGGATCTAGCACAGATACGCAGTATTTT. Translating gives CASSPLGRRPGLAGGSSTDTQYF.

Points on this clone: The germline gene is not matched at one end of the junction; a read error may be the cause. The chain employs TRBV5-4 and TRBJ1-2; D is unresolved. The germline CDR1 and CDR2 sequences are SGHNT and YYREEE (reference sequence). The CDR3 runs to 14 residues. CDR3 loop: CASNRERVDRGYPF. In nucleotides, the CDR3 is TGTGCCAGCAACCGGGAGAGGGTAGATCGCGGCTACCCCTTC.

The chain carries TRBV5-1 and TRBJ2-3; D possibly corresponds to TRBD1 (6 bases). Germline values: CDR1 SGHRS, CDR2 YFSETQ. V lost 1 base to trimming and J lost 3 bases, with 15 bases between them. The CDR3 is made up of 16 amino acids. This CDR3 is CASSLYRGTGTDTQYF. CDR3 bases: TGCGCCAGCAGCTTGTATAGGGGGACGGGGACAGATACGCAGTATTTT.

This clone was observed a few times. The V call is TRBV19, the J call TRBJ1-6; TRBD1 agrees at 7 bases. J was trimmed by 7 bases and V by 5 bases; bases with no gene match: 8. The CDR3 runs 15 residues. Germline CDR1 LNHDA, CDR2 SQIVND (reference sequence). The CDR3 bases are TGTGCCAGTAGTTTCCCGACAGGGTTAAATTCACCCCTCCACTTT. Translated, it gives CASSFPTGLNSPLHF.

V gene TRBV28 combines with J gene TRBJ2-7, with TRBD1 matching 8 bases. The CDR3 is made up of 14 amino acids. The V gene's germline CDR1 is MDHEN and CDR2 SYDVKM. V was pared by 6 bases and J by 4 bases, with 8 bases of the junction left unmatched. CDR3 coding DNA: TGTGCCAGCAGGTTACCGGACAGGGCGTACGAGCAGTACTTC. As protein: CASRLPDRAYEQYF. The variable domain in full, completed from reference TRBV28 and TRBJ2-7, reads DVKVTQSSRYLVKRTGEKVFLECVQDMDHENMFWYRQDPGLGLRLIYFSYDVKMKEKGDIPEGYSVSREKKERFSLILESASTNQTSMYLCASRLPDRAYEQYFGPGTRLTVT.

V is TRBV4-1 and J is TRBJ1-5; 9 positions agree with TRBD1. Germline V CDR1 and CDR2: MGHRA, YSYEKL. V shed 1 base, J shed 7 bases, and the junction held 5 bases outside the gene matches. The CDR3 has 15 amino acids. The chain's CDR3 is CASSQVTGGGQPQHF. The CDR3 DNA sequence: TGCGCCAGCAGCCAAGTCACAGGGGGCGGCCAGCCCCAGCATTTT.

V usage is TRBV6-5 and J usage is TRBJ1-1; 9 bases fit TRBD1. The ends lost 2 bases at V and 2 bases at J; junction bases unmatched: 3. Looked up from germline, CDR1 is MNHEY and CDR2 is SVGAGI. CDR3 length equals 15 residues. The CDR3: CASSYTDRGNTEAFF. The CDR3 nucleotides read TGTGCCAGCAGTTACACGGACAGGGGAAACACTGAAGCTTTCTTT.

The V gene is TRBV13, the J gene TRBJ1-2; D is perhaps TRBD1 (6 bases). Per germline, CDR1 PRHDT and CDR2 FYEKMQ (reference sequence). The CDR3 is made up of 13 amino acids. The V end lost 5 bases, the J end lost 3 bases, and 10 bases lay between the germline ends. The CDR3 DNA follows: TGTGCCAGCAGCCAGGACAGACACTATGGCTACACCTTC. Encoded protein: CASSQDRHYGYTF.

This CDR3 reads CATSRESRTSGKTDTQYF. DNA for the CDR3: TGTGCCACCAGCAGAGAGTCTCGGACTAGCGGGAAGACAGATACGCAGTATTTT. The chain joins TRBV15 to TRBJ2-3; 12 bases are a match to TRBD2. The CDR3 sequence is 18 residues long. Germline V CDR1 and CDR2: LNHNV, YYDKDF (reference sequence). J lost 3 bases, V lost 0 bases, and 7 bases had no gene match.

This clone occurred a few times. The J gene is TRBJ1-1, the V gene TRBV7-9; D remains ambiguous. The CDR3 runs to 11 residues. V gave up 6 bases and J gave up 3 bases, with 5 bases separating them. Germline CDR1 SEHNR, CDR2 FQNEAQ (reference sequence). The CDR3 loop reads CASRGYTEAFF. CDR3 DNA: TGTGCCAGCAGGGGCTACACTGAAGCTTTCTTT.

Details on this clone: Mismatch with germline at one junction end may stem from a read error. CDR3 sequence: CASSIRDRALLF. The CDR3 nucleotides read TGTGCCAGTAGTATCCGAGACAGGGCCCTCCTTTTT. V usage is TRBV19 and J usage is TRBJ2-3, with 7 bases aligning to TRBD1. The germline gives CDR1 LNHDA, CDR2 SQIVND (reference sequence). This CDR3 has 12 amino acids.

The CDR3 nucleotides read TGTGCCAGTAGTATAGGACAGGCCAGTGACTATGGCTACACCTTC. It encodes CASSIGQASDYGYTF. V and J are TRBV19 and TRBJ1-2; TRBD1 might be the D (6 bases). V lost 1 base and J lost 3, with 12 bases in between. The germline V gene encodes CDR1 LNHDA and CDR2 SQIVND (reference sequence). The CDR3 totals 15 residues.

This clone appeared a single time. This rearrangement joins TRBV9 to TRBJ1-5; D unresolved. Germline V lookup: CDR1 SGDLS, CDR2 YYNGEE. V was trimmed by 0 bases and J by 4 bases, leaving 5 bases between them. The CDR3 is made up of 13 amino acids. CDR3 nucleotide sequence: TGTGCCAGCAGCGTAGATGAGAATCAGCCCCAGCATTTT. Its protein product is CASSVDENQPQHF. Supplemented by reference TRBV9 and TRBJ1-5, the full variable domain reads DSGVTQTPKHLITATGQRVTLRCSPRSGDLSVYWYQQSLDQGLQFLIQYYNGEERAKGNILERFSAQQFPDLHSELNLSSLELGDSALYFCASSVDENQPQHFGDGTRLSIL.

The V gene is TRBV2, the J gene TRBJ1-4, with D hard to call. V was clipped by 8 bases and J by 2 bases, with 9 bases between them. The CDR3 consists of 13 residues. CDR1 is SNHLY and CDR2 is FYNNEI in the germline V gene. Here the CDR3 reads CASARVTNEKLFF. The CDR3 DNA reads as TGTGCCAGCGCCCGCGTCACTAATGAAAAACTGTTTTTT.

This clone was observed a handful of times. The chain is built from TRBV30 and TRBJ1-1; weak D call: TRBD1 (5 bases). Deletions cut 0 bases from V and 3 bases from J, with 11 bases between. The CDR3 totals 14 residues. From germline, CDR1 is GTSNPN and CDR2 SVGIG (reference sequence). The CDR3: CAWSVTKGYTEAFF. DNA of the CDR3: TGTGCCTGGAGTGTGACAAAGGGGTACACTGAAGCTTTCTTT.